Following are 12 T cell receptor beta chains from one sample sequenced in a study of blood T cell repertoires in COVID-19. Assay: immunoSEQ multiplex PCR; the TCRdb copy retains only in-frame clones and omits some. The repertoire holds 70,000 to 95,000 clones, around four fifths seen once, with about 12% in the top ten. Source material: peripheral blood. Receptors were obtained from a woman aged 65 to 85 with active or convalescent COVID-19.

The chain employs TRBV19 and TRBJ1-5; maybe TRBD1 (6 bases). The V and J ends lost 7 bases and 0 bases respectively, with 13 bases between them. Germline CDR1 reads LNHDA; CDR2 reads SQIVND (reference sequence). This CDR3 is built from 15 residues. The chain's CDR3 is CASIRTAYSNQPQHF. The CDR3 nucleotides read TGTGCCAGTATCCGGACAGCCTATAGCAATCAGCCCCAGCATTTT.

V is TRBV28 and J is TRBJ1-1, with TRBD1 matching over 8 bases. This CDR3 is built from 15 residues. The trim removed 6 bases at V and 0 bases at J, leaving 6 bases unmatched. Germline V gene sequence: CDR1 MDHEN, CDR2 SYDVKM. CDR3 in amino acids: CASSSGGSVNTEAFF. CDR3 nucleotides: TGTGCCAGCAGCTCAGGGGGCTCGGTGAACACTGAAGCTTTCTTT.

The genes are TRBV9 and TRBJ2-2; D is perhaps TRBD1 (6 bases). V lost 1 base, J lost 5 bases, and 6 bases lay in between. The germline V gene has CDR1 SGDLS and CDR2 YYNGEE. This CDR3 comprises 13 residues. The CDR3 protein is CASSVQGTGELFF. The CDR3 DNA follows: TGTGCCAGCAGCGTACAGGGGACCGGGGAGCTGTTTTTT.

This chain connects TRBV9 to TRBJ2-3; the match to TRBD2 covers 11 bases. The germline CDR1 and CDR2 sequences are SGDLS and YYNGEE. Trimming cost V 0 bases and J 8 bases; bases outside gene matches: 11. The CDR3 length is 17 residues. CDR3 loop: CASSVAPSGGTPVTQYF. In nucleotides, the CDR3 is TGTGCCAGCAGCGTAGCCCCTAGCGGGGGGACTCCGGTTACGCAGTATTTT.

The chain links TRBV7-2 to TRBJ2-5; 16 bases line up with TRBD2. The V and J ends lost 1 base and 5 bases, in that order; junction bases with no gene match: 4. The V gene's germline CDR1 is SGHTA and CDR2 FQGNSA. CDR3 size: 17 residues. The CDR3 protein is CASSLVGTSGGEETQYF. In DNA form, the CDR3 reads TGTGCCAGCAGCTTAGTGGGGACTAGCGGGGGGGAGGAGACCCAGTACTTC. Full variable domain (remainder filled in from reference TRBV7-2 and TRBJ2-5): GAGVSQSPSNKVTEKGKDVELRCDPISGHTALYWYRQSLGQGLEFLIYFQGNSAPDKSGLPSDRFSAERTGGSVSTLTIQRTQQEDSAVYLCASSLVGTSGGEETQYFGPGTRLLVL.

The rearrangement links TRBV10-3 to TRBJ1-6; 9 positions agree with TRBD1. Germline values: CDR1 ENHRY, CDR2 SYGVKD. The CDR3 extends over 13 amino acids. The junction had 8 bases not matched to a gene; V was cut back by 10 bases and J by 10 bases. CDR3 protein: CATWMGQGSPLHF. Here the CDR3 DNA reads TGTGCCACCTGGATGGGACAGGGATCACCCCTCCACTTT.

The V and J genes are TRBV7-2 and TRBJ2-7; D is perhaps TRBD1 (5 bases). CDR3 length equals 12 residues. Germline lookup yields CDR1 SGHTA and CDR2 FQGNSA. The V end was cut by 5 bases, the J end by 5 bases, with 10 bases between. DNA for the CDR3: TGTGCCAGCAGCCCCCGCAGGGACGAGCAGTACTTC. Its protein product is CASSPRRDEQYF.

The gene calls are TRBV6-2 or TRBV6-3 and TRBJ1-5, with 7 bases that match TRBD1. The CDR3 runs 16 residues. With 2 bases clipped from V and 5 bases from J, the junction kept 9 bases outside the gene matches. The germline gives CDR1 MNHEY, CDR2 SVGEGT. The CDR3 coding sequence is TGTGCCAGCAGTTACCCGCGACAGGGAGGTTATCAGCCCCAGCATTTT. It codes for CASSYPRQGGYQPQHF.

This clone was picked up many times. The chain combines TRBV6-6 with TRBJ1-2; TRBD1 might be the D (6 bases). CDR1 is MNHNY, CDR2 SVGAGI, per germline (reference sequence). Trimming removed 6 bases from V and 8 bases from J, with 10 bases in between. The CDR3 length is 11 residues. The CDR3 nucleotides are TGTGCCAGCAGCACAGGGACAGGCTACACCTTC. Encoded protein: CASSTGTGYTF.

The rearrangement joins TRBV19 to TRBJ1-2; perhaps TRBD1 as D (5 bases). V was cut by 1 base and J by 4 bases, with 13 bases left in between. In germline, CDR1 is LNHDA, CDR2 SQIVND (reference sequence). The CDR3 sequence is 15 residues long. CDR3 in DNA: TGTGCCAGTAGTATAGGGGCGACAGAGGCCTATGGCTACACCTTC. It is translated as CASSIGATEAYGYTF.

The V gene is TRBV5-1, the J gene TRBJ2-1; 13 bases map to TRBD2. Trimming cost V 4 bases and J 9 bases; bases outside gene matches: 10. Germline V gene sequence: CDR1 SGHRS, CDR2 YFSETQ. The CDR3 is 16 residues long. In nucleotides, the CDR3 is TGCGCCAGCAGCGGGGGGACTAGCGGGGAAAATCGTGAGCAGTTCTTC. Translation gives CASSGGTSGENREQFF.

The J gene is TRBJ2-3, the V gene TRBV7-2; tentatively, D is TRBD2 (5 bases). CDR1 is SGHTA and CDR2 is FQGNSA in the germline V gene. CDR3 length: 18 amino acids. The V gene lost 3 bases and the J gene lost 2 bases, with 21 bases spanning the gap. CDR3 sequence: CASSFRRSGLSDTDTQYF. As DNA, the CDR3 is TGTGCCAGCAGCTTCAGGAGGAGTGGGCTGTCGGACACAGATACGCAGTATTTT.